This entry features one T cell receptor beta chain sequence. What it recognizes is unknown. This entry comes from a study of T cell responses to AZD1222 COVID-19 vaccine. Study results and caveats: Donors were mostly white British, more females; clonal diversity possibly underestimated. Spike regions recognized by vaccine-associated CD4 TCRs spanned the protein, led by 160-218 and 743-854.

Sequencing used immunoSEQ multiplex PCR; TCRdb keeps in-frame clones, though not all of them. The sample carries about 150,000 clones, less than 95% recorded once. V was pared by 2 bases and J by 3 bases, with 17 bases between. Per germline, CDR1 MNHNY and CDR2 SVGAGI (reference sequence). CDR3 size: 16 residues. This TCR came from an adult who received the AZD1222 COVID-19 vaccine. The starting material was peripheral blood, obtained 28 days after the second AZD1222 dose. The rearrangement uses TRBV6-6 and TRBJ2-7, with D possibly being TRBD2 (5 bases). Here the CDR3 DNA reads TGTGCCAGCAGTTACGGCAGGAGGTACTCAAGCTACGAGCAGTACTTC. Protein product: CASSYGRRYSSYEQYF.